This T cell receptor (beta chain) was captured by sequencing in a study of radiation and T cells in renal cell carcinoma. Looking at the study overall: Nephrectomy followed 15 Gy stereotactic body radiation by 4 weeks.

Concerning this clone itself: Its specificity is unknown.

Regarding time point: baseline pretreatment blood. Treatment reported: 15 Gy SBRT to primary tumor, nephrectomy 4 weeks later. TCRdb keeps only in-frame clones here, not all; method: immunoSEQ multiplex PCR. Of 130,000 or so clones listed, roughly 80% are singletons. There are 13 residues in the CDR3. Trimming took 5 bases from V and 5 from J; bases not matched to a gene: 2. Germline-derived CDR1 and CDR2 are KGHSH and LQKENI. Overall study results and limits: Without pretreatment biopsies, baseline tumor clonotype presence was undetermined. Top tumor clonotypes rose in blood 2 weeks post-radiation, then contracted.

This TCR was recovered from a woman aged 45-65 years with renal cell carcinoma. This specimen was blood, taken from a patient whose treatment included radiotherapy and nephrectomy. The rearrangement uses TRBV18 and TRBJ2-2; 7 bases are shared with TRBD2. CDR3 protein: CASSMRGTGELFF. DNA of the CDR3: TGTGCCAGCTCAATGCGGGGGACCGGGGAGCTGTTTTTT.